This TCR beta chain was sequenced for a study of CD8+CD57+ T cells in acquired aplastic anemia. Study-wide points: Significant differences in CD8+ Simpson's diversity were not observed between patients and controls.

The TCR beta profiling, which covered VDJ combination and CDR3 sequence, was carried out using genomic DNA as the template. TCRdb re-analysed the reads in MiXCR, keeping a single row per CDR3 protein. The sample contains approximately 180,000 distinct CDR3 sequences, less than 60% of which appear only once. Whoever was chosen for sequencing had shown CD8+CD57+ cell expansion by flow cytometry. This clonotype occurred a few times. Its antigen is still unknown. The V gene lost 4 bases and the J gene lost 3 bases, with 19 bases spanning the gap. Germline values: CDR1 KGHDR, CDR2 SFDVKD. CDR3 length: 17 amino acids.

This clonotype was sampled from a human donor with aplastic anemia. What was sequenced was sorted CD4+, CD8+, or CD8+CD57+ T cells (not recorded which) from PBMCs. The V call is TRBV24-1, the J call TRBJ2-3, with D possibly being TRBD2 (7 bases). This chain's CDR3 is CATSDPPSGGGTDTQYF. The CDR3 DNA is TGTGCCACCAGTGACCCTCCTAGCGGAGGGGGTACAGATACGCAGTATTTT.